The 14 T cell receptor beta chains below were found in one sample sequenced in a study of blood T cells in healthy people across ages. A J-beta primer mix and a sample-barcoded 5' primer were used in a second PCR of about 7 to 11 cycles. TCRdb processed the 5' RACE reads anew with MiXCR; each CDR3 protein has one entry. The table lists around 650,000 distinct CDR3 sequences, about 43% of them singletons, with 25% to 30% in the top ten. Sequenced: blood. The source of these receptors is a man older than 75 in good health.

This rearrangement joins TRBV4-1 to TRBJ2-7, with 8 positions matching TRBD1. The CDR3 consists of 21 residues. V gave up 4 bases and J gave up 0 bases; unmatched junction bases: 23. Germline CDR1 MGHRA, CDR2 YSYEKL. Written as DNA, the CDR3 is TGCGCCAGCAGCCTCTTCCCGAGAGGACAGGGTCGTGACCATAGCTCCTACGAGCAGTACTTC. Its protein is CASSLFPRGQGRDHSSYEQYF.

This clonotype turned up a few times. This chain uses TRBV4-3 with TRBJ2-1; 8 bases line up with TRBD2. The CDR3 has 16 residues. Germline CDR1 LGHNA, CDR2 YSLEER. The trim removed 1 base at V and 4 bases at J, leaving 6 bases unmatched. The CDR3 is CASSQVSGNYYNEQFF. For the CDR3, the DNA is TGCGCCAGCAGCCAAGTTAGCGGGAACTATTACAATGAGCAGTTCTTC.

V gene TRBV10-3 combines with J gene TRBJ2-7; TRBD1 is a possible D gene (5 bases). The CDR3 runs 13 residues. CDR1 is ENHRY, CDR2 SYGVKD, per germline. Trimming took off 8 bases at V and 1 base at J, with 12 bases between the two ends. CDR3 in DNA: TGTGCCATCTCAAAGACAGATTCCTACGAGCAGTACTTC. Translation: CAISKTDSYEQYF.

The chain has TRBV20-1 and TRBJ2-4; the D gene is possibly TRBD2 (5 bases). The J call could be wrong; TRBJ2-7 is a better fit for the DNA end. The CDR3 covers 15 residues. Germline CDR1 and CDR2: DFQATT and SNEGSKA (reference sequence). The CDR3 region is CSARSTTSGAYEQYF. As DNA, the CDR3 is TGCAGTGCTAGATCCACGACGAGCGGAGCCTACGAGCAGTACTTC.

CDR3: CACYGGADTQYF. The CDR3 DNA sequence: TGCGCCTGTTACGGGGGGGCAGATACGCAGTATTTT. This chain uses TRBV10-2 with TRBJ2-3; 8 bases match TRBD2. This CDR3 is built from 12 residues. The V gene end was trimmed by 11 bases and the J gene end by 4 bases; junction bases not matched to a gene: 5. Germline assignment: CDR1 WSHSY and CDR2 SAAADI.

Only a few counts were recorded for this clonotype. The J gene is TRBJ2-6, the V gene TRBV7-9; 8 bases agree with TRBD1. The junction had 6 bases not matched to a gene; V was cut back by 6 bases and J by 5 bases. CDR1 is SEHNR and CDR2 is FQNEAQ in the germline V gene (reference sequence). The CDR3 is 15 amino acids. CDR3 bases: TGTGCCAGCAGACAGGACAGGGTTTGGGCCAACGTCCTGACTTTC. Its translation: CASRQDRVWANVLTF.

This clonotype was seen ten or more times. This chain joins TRBV2 and TRBJ2-1, with a weak D call TRBD1 (5 bases). The V gene lost 6 bases and the J gene lost 6 bases, with 12 bases spanning the gap. This CDR3 spans 13 amino acids. Per the germline V gene, CDR1 is SNHLY and CDR2 is FYNNEI. CDR3 bases: TGTGCCAGCAGATCTGCTAGGGGCAATGAGCAGTTCTTC. Translated, it gives CASRSARGNEQFF.

The CDR3 spells CASSLAGVDWWQYF. For the CDR3, the DNA is TGTGCCAGCAGCTTAGCGGGAGTCGATTGGTGGCAGTACTTC. The chain couples TRBV7-9 to TRBJ2-5; possibly TRBD2 for D (5 bases). Germline lookup yields CDR1 SEHNR and CDR2 FQNEAQ (reference sequence). Trimming removed 0 bases at V and 11 bases at J, with 16 bases between. This CDR3 contains 14 residues.

This chain connects TRBV7-2 to TRBJ2-1, with D possibly being TRBD2 (5 bases). Germline CDR1 and CDR2: SGHTA and FQGNSA. V lost 1 base, J lost 6 bases, and 13 bases lay in between. The CDR3 runs 15 residues. CDR3 DNA: TGTGCCAGCAGCTTAGAGGGTGGCGGGTTCAATGAGCAGTTCTTC. Protein sequence: CASSLEGGGFNEQFF.

The V gene is TRBV5-1, the J gene TRBJ1-1, with TRBD1 matching 11 bases. CDR1 is SGHRS, CDR2 YFSETQ, per germline. The CDR3 totals 18 residues. The V segment lost 2 bases and the J segment 0 bases; nucleotides outside the gene matches: 9. The CDR3 region is CASSFSNGTGGVNTEAFF. Written as DNA, the CDR3 is TGCGCCAGCAGCTTTTCCAATGGGACAGGGGGTGTGAACACTGAAGCTTTCTTT. The entire variable domain, with the rest obtained from reference TRBV5-1 and TRBJ1-1, is as follows: KAGVTQTPRYLIKTRGQQVTLSCSPISGHRSVSWYQQTPGQGLQFLFEYFSETQRNKGNFPGRFSGRQFSNSRSEMNVSTLELGDSALYLCASSFSNGTGGVNTEAFFGQGTRLTVV.

V usage is TRBV6-5 and J usage is TRBJ2-5, with unresolved D. The J call may be wrong; the DNA end is better matched by TRBJ2-7. Germline lookup yields CDR1 MNHEY and CDR2 SVGAGI. This CDR3 is 14 amino acids long. In nucleotides, the CDR3 is TGTGCCAGCAGTTACTCTCGCAGAGGCCGCGAGCAGTACTTC. Translation gives CASSYSRRGREQYF.

Only a few counts were recorded for this clonotype. The chain employs TRBV6-4 and TRBJ2-1; tentative D call: TRBD2 (6 bases). Germline CDR1 and CDR2: MRHNA and SNTAGT. Trimming left V 4 bases short and J 3 bases short, with 16 bases between. This CDR3 region has 16 residues. The CDR3 protein is CASSGGPSAFYNEQFF. The CDR3 DNA reads TGTGCCAGCAGTGGGGGTCCTAGCGCTTTCTACAATGAGCAGTTCTTC.

This sequence joins TRBV27 and TRBJ2-2; TRBD1 matches at 7 bases. CDR3 length: 17 residues. Germline V gene data show CDR1 as MNHEY and CDR2 as SMNVEV (reference sequence). The V and J ends lost 5 bases and 5 bases, in that order; junction bases with no gene match: 14. In nucleotides, the CDR3 is TGTGCCAGCAGTCTATTGGGGACAGTAAGGGGAACCGGGGAGCTGTTTTTT. Its protein is CASSLLGTVRGTGELFF.

CDR3 nucleotides: TGTGCCAGCAGCTTGGCCTGCCTAGCGGGTTACTACAATGAGCAGTTCTTC. It is translated as CASSLACLAGYYNEQFF. The chain couples TRBV5-5 to TRBJ2-1; 8 positions match TRBD2. Germline CDR1 and CDR2: SGHKS and YYEKEE (reference sequence). V was pared by 0 bases and J by 3 bases, with 8 bases of the junction left unmatched. The CDR3 extends over 17 amino acids.